Listed below are T cell receptor beta chains from one sample, sequenced in a study of T cells in Graves' hyperthyroidism and ophthalmopathy. TCRdb reanalysed the multiplex PCR reads using MiXCR and keeps one entry per CDR3 protein. The sample has roughly 740,000 distinct CDR3 sequences, 16% seen once; the top ten hold 8.4%. Sequencing was done on a sample of blood. These receptors all stem from a man aged 18 to 30 with Graves' hyperthyroidism. CDR3s include the opening cysteine and the closing phenylalanine or tryptophan. Each record gives: clone size, J gene, V gene, D gene, CDR3 DNA, CDR3 protein. A D gene is named only where the DNA matches it firmly. The size of a clone is reported for some rows only, either as once, few or many, or as a class for expanded clones.

abundance: many; j_gene: TRBJ2-2; v_gene: TRBV5-1; d_gene: NA; CDR3nt: TGCGCCAGCAGCTTGGATTCGGACGGGGTCGGGGAGCTGTTTTTT; CDR3aa: CASSLDSDGVGELFF
abundance: many; j_gene: TRBJ2-7; v_gene: TRBV28; d_gene: NA; CDR3nt: TGTGCCAGCAGTCCGCTGGGGCTAGCGTCCCGATCCTACGAGCAGTACTTC; CDR3aa: CASSPLGLASRSYEQYF
abundance: few; j_gene: TRBJ2-5; v_gene: TRBV20-1; d_gene: NA; CDR3nt: TGCAGTGCTAGTTCTACAGGGGAGACCCAGTACTTC; CDR3aa: CSASSTGETQYF
abundance: few; j_gene: TRBJ2-5; v_gene: TRBV2; d_gene: NA; CDR3nt: TGTGCCAGCAAGGCTGGGGTTAACCAAGAGACCCAGTACTTC; CDR3aa: CASKAGVNQETQYF
abundance: NA; j_gene: TRBJ1-1; v_gene: TRBV4-1; d_gene: TRBD1; CDR3nt: TGCGCCAGCAGCGGACAGGGTAAGGACACTGAAGCTTTCTTT; CDR3aa: CASSGQGKDTEAFF
abundance: many; j_gene: TRBJ2-1; v_gene: TRBV20-1; d_gene: TRBD2; CDR3nt: TGCAGTGGCCCGACTAGCGGATTCGAGGAGCAGTTCTTC; CDR3aa: CSGPTSGFEEQFF
abundance: NA; j_gene: TRBJ2-7; v_gene: TRBV19; d_gene: TRBD1; CDR3nt: TGTGCCAGTAGTCCTAGGGGGACAGGGATCTACGAGCAGTACTTC; CDR3aa: CASSPRGTGIYEQYF
abundance: NA; j_gene: TRBJ1-5; v_gene: TRBV19; d_gene: NA; CDR3nt: TGTGCCAGTAGCATCGGGGGAACTTACAATCAGCCCCAGCATTTT; CDR3aa: CASSIGGTYNQPQHF
abundance: many; j_gene: TRBJ2-7; v_gene: TRBV11-3; d_gene: NA; CDR3nt: TGTGCCAGCGCACTGGGCCAGAGCTACGAGCAGTACTTC; CDR3aa: CASALGQSYEQYF
abundance: NA; j_gene: TRBJ1-1; v_gene: TRBV6-1; d_gene: NA; CDR3nt: TGTGCCAGCAGCCATCCGCCCTCTCGAGGAACTGAAGCTTTCTTT; CDR3aa: CASSHPPSRGTEAFF